Each of the 3 T cell receptor beta chains below was sequenced from the same sample in a study of PD-1 blockade in classical Hodgkin lymphoma. All the patients suffered relapse after autologous stem cell transplantation, and brentuximab vedotin exposure differed. Produced via immunoSEQ multiplex PCR; TCRdb's table is partial and in-frame only. The sample holds tens of thousands of clones; nearly 90% are singletons and the top ten take around a tenth. Sequences were derived from peripheral blood mononuclear cells (PBMCs), sampled before the second cycle of nivolumab. These receptor sequences come from a human donor with classical Hodgkin lymphoma.

The chain combines TRBV5-8 with TRBJ1-2, with 12 bases aligning to TRBD1. J was trimmed by 4 bases and V by 4 bases; bases with no gene match: 11. The CDR3 totals 17 residues. The germline V gene encodes CDR1 SGHTS and CDR2 YDEGEE. The CDR3 DNA follows: TGTGCCAGCAGCCCCGGGACAGGGGGCTTCCTAGGCTATGGCTACACCTTC. It codes for CASSPGTGGFLGYGYTF. The full variable domain, completed using reference TRBV5-8 and TRBJ1-2, is EAGVTQSPTHLIKTRGQQATLRCSPISGHTSVYWYQQALGLGLQFLLWYDEGEERNRGNFPPRFSGRQFPNYSSELNVNALELEDSALYLCASSPGTGGFLGYGYTFGSGTRLTVV.

This clone was recorded a few times. The V call is TRBV10-3, the J call TRBJ2-2; D perhaps matches TRBD2 (5 bases). The V gene lost 8 bases and the J gene lost 0 bases, with 10 bases spanning the gap. CDR1 ENHRY and CDR2 SYGVKD come from the germline V gene. The CDR3 is 14 amino acids. The CDR3 loop is CAIGSASNTGELFF. In nucleotides, the CDR3 is TGTGCCATCGGTAGCGCCTCGAACACCGGGGAGCTGTTTTTT.

The genes are TRBV30 and TRBJ2-2; TRBD2 matches at 10 bases. The CDR3 spans 17 residues. Trimming took 0 bases from V and 7 from J; bases not matched to a gene: 11. Germline V lookup: CDR1 GTSNPN, CDR2 SVGIG (reference sequence). The CDR3 DNA sequence: TGTGCCTGGAGTGTAAGGGCCAGCGGGAGGGCCCACGGGGAGCTGTTTTTT. Encoded protein: CAWSVRASGRAHGELFF. The complete variable domain, with remaining parts taken from reference TRBV30 and TRBJ2-2, reads SQTIHQWPATLVQPVGSPLSLECTVEGTSNPNLYWYRQAAGRGLQLLFYSVGIGQISSEVPQNLSASRPQDRQFILSSKKLLLSDSGFYLCAWSVRASGRAHGELFFGEGSRLTVL.